This paragraph reports one TCR beta chain. Sequencing was performed with immunoSEQ multiplex PCR; in TCRdb, only in-frame clones are kept and a portion is missing. This table holds around 150,000 clones, 96% found once. These data belong to a study of control samples from healthy donors and cancer patients. V dropped 4 bases and J dropped 8 bases, with 18 bases sitting between them. The CDR3 extends over 15 amino acids. Germline V lookup: CDR1 SGHRS, CDR2 YFSETQ. The TCR was taken from a young woman in good health. The gene calls are TRBV5-1 and TRBJ1-4, with D possibly matching TRBD1 (6 bases). Sequenced input: blood. CDR3 protein: CASSPDRIRSEKLFF. The CDR3 DNA is TGCGCCAGCAGCCCCGACAGGATAAGGTCCGAAAAACTGTTTTTT.